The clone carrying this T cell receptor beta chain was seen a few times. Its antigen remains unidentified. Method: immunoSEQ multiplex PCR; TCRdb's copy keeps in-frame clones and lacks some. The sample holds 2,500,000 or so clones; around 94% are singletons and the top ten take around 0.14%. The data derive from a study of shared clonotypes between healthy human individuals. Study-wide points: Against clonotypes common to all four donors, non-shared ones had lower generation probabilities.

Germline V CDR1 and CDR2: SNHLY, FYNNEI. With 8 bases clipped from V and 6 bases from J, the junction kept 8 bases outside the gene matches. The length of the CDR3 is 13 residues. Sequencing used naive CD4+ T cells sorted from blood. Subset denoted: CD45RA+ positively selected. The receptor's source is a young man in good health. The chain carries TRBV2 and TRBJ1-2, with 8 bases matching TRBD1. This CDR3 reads CASSWGQEDGYTF. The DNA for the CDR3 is TGTGCCAGCTCCTGGGGACAGGAAGATGGCTACACCTTC.